This T cell receptor (beta chain) was sequenced in a study of early T cells in non-severe SARS-CoV-2 infection. Study information: Unsorted whole blood bulk RNA was sequenced, with unpaired chains.

Unique molecular identifiers were attached to individual cDNA molecules. In TCRdb, the 5' RACE reads were re-called with MiXCR into one record per CDR3 protein. The sample lists about 58,000 distinct CDR3 sequences, approximately 12% occurring once. A few counts support this clonotype. Its antigen remains unknown. Germline CDR1 MNHEY, CDR2 SVGEGT. V gave up 6 bases and J gave up 2 bases, with 13 bases separating them. This CDR3 comprises 14 residues. General study results and limits: Lookups in VDJdb leaned toward anti-spike CD8 responses and missed private and CD4 specificities.

The source was whole blood, collected at baseline. The chain employs TRBV6-2 or TRBV6-3 and TRBJ1-1, with D possibly matching TRBD1 (5 bases). This TCR came from an adult who was a healthcare worker with PCR-confirmed SARS-CoV-2 infection or an uninfected control (not recorded which). The donor label of this sample is uncertain. The CDR3 nucleotides read TGTGCCAGCAGGCGCGGGACGGATAACACTGAAGCTTTCTTT. This sequence encodes CASRRGTDNTEAFF.